What follows is one T cell receptor beta chain and its context. Which cohort a participant joined came from the clinical history participants gave. The data were taken from a study of blood T cell repertoires in COVID-19. Clones were read by immunoSEQ multiplex PCR, and TCRdb kept only the in-frame ones, dropping some. The sample lists 310,000 or so clones, approximately 90% occurring once. Per germline, CDR1 MGHRA and CDR2 YSYEKL. This CDR3 has 13 residues. With 4 bases removed from V and 3 bases from J, the gap between germline ends came to 10 bases. This receptor was obtained from a woman between 40 and 55 years old who had recovered from COVID-19. Sequenced sample: PBMCs or T cells enriched from blood (not recorded which). The chain combines TRBV4-1 with TRBJ2-7; D is possibly TRBD1 (6 bases). This CDR3 reads CASSLRQDYEQYF. In DNA, the CDR3 is TGCGCCAGCAGCCTTCGACAGGACTACGAGCAGTACTTC.